The rows below give T cell receptor beta chains drawn from one sample of a study of T cell responses to AZD1222 COVID-19 vaccine. The protocol was immunoSEQ multiplex PCR, while the TCRdb copy is restricted to in-frame clones and leaves out a portion. The sample holds roughly 150,000 clones; roughly nine tenths are singletons and the top ten take 1.5% to 2%. The material sequenced was peripheral blood, taken 28 days after the second AZD1222 dose. The receptors originated from an adult who received the AZD1222 COVID-19 vaccine. Each CDR3 is given with its conserved first and last residue. The D gene is left open where the match is weak. Size tells how often a clone was seen (once, few, many) or the class of an expanded clone, and some rows leave it out.

V gene: TRBV3-1/TRBV3-2
clone size: few
J gene: TRBJ2-5
D gene: TRBD2
CDR3 protein: CASSLRGAGASETQYF
CDR3 DNA: TGTGCCAGCAGCCTGCGGGGGGCGGGGGCTTCAGAGACCCAGTACTTC

V gene: TRBV5-1
clone size: NA
J gene: TRBJ2-3
D gene: NA
CDR3 protein: CASSLLGRTDTQYF
CDR3 DNA: TGCGCCAGCAGCTTGCTAGGGCGCACAGATACGCAGTATTTT

V gene: TRBV6-5
clone size: NA
J gene: TRBJ2-5
D gene: TRBD1
CDR3 protein: CASSYGGTGTQYF
CDR3 DNA: TGTGCCAGCAGTTACGGCGGGACAGGGACCCAGTACTTC

V gene: TRBV6-6
clone size: NA
J gene: TRBJ1-2
D gene: TRBD1
CDR3 protein: CGTGDRGLNYGYTF
CDR3 DNA: TGTGGCACCGGGGACAGGGGGCTTAACTATGGCTACACCTTC

V gene: TRBV7-9
clone size: NA
J gene: TRBJ1-2
D gene: TRBD1
CDR3 protein: CASSLIDGQGENYGYTF
CDR3 DNA: TGTGCCAGCAGCTTAATCGATGGACAGGGGGAGAACTATGGCTACACCTTC

V gene: TRBV10-3
clone size: NA
J gene: TRBJ1-4
D gene: NA
CDR3 protein: CAIKSGRDEKLFF
CDR3 DNA: TGTGCCATCAAGTCAGGACGGGATGAAAAACTGTTTTTT

V gene: TRBV28
clone size: NA
J gene: TRBJ2-1
D gene: NA
CDR3 protein: CASRPPAGTSYNEQFF
CDR3 DNA: TGTGCCAGCAGACCGCCCGCTGGAACCTCCTACAATGAGCAGTTCTTC

V gene: TRBV28
clone size: NA
J gene: TRBJ1-5
D gene: NA
CDR3 protein: CASSKRGASGNQPQHF
CDR3 DNA: TGTGCCAGCAGCAAGAGGGGGGCGTCTGGCAATCAGCCCCAGCATTTT

V gene: TRBV27
clone size: NA
J gene: TRBJ1-6
D gene: NA
CDR3 protein: CASSLTRGRTPLHF
CDR3 DNA: TGTGCCAGCAGTTTAACCAGGGGAAGAACACCCCTCCACTTT

V gene: TRBV12-3/TRBV12-4
clone size: NA
J gene: TRBJ1-1
D gene: NA
CDR3 protein: CASKGTITEAFF
CDR3 DNA: TGTGCCAGCAAGGGGACAATCACTGAAGCTTTCTTT

V gene: TRBV12-3/TRBV12-4
clone size: NA
J gene: TRBJ1-5
D gene: NA
CDR3 protein: CASSSQQYQPQHF
CDR3 DNA: TGTGCCAGCAGTTCCCAACAGTATCAGCCCCAGCATTTT

V gene: TRBV6-2/TRBV6-3
clone size: NA
J gene: TRBJ2-1
D gene: TRBD2
CDR3 protein: CASSPHGTRHNEQFF
CDR3 DNA: TGTGCCAGCAGTCCGCACGGGACTAGGCACAATGAGCAGTTCTTC

V gene: TRBV6-5
clone size: once
J gene: TRBJ1-2
D gene: TRBD1
CDR3 protein: CASIGTVANYGYTF
CDR3 DNA: TGTGCCAGCATTGGGACAGTAGCTAACTATGGCTACACCTTC

V gene: TRBV2
clone size: NA
J gene: TRBJ1-2
D gene: NA
CDR3 protein: CASRRQPNYGYTF
CDR3 DNA: TGTGCCAGCAGACGACAGCCCAACTATGGCTACACCTTC

V gene: TRBV6-5
clone size: NA
J gene: TRBJ1-1
D gene: TRBD1
CDR3 protein: CASSYTGQGTEAFF
CDR3 DNA: TGTGCCAGCAGTTACACTGGACAGGGTACTGAAGCTTTCTTT

V gene: TRBV6-4
clone size: NA
J gene: TRBJ2-2
D gene: NA
CDR3 protein: CASSDLVGSHGELFF
CDR3 DNA: TGTGCCAGCAGTGACTTAGTTGGGAGCCACGGGGAGCTGTTTTTT

V gene: TRBV27
clone size: NA
J gene: TRBJ2-7
D gene: NA
CDR3 protein: CASSQAWDNIYEQYF
CDR3 DNA: TGTGCCAGCAGCCAAGCCTGGGACAACATCTACGAGCAGTACTTC

V gene: TRBV19
clone size: NA
J gene: TRBJ1-5
D gene: TRBD1
CDR3 protein: CASSIAHRGGQPQHF
CDR3 DNA: TGTGCCAGTAGTATAGCCCACAGGGGCGGTCAGCCCCAGCATTTT

V gene: TRBV6-5
clone size: NA
J gene: TRBJ1-4
D gene: NA
CDR3 protein: CASSYSGGREKLFF
CDR3 DNA: TGTGCCAGCAGTTACTCAGGGGGGCGAGAAAAACTGTTTTTT

V gene: TRBV5-6
clone size: NA
J gene: TRBJ2-1
D gene: NA
CDR3 protein: CASSQSNDEQFF
CDR3 DNA: TGTGCCAGCAGCCAATCCAACGATGAGCAGTTCTTC

V gene: TRBV5-6
clone size: once
J gene: TRBJ1-2
D gene: NA
CDR3 protein: CASSPGQGYTF
CDR3 DNA: TGTGCCAGCAGCCCTGGACAGGGCTACACCTTC

V gene: TRBV4-1
clone size: NA
J gene: TRBJ1-2
D gene: NA
CDR3 protein: CASSQDPGQGYGYTF
CDR3 DNA: TGCGCCAGCAGCCAAGATCCGGGGCAGGGCTATGGCTACACCTTC

V gene: TRBV2
clone size: NA
J gene: TRBJ2-2
D gene: NA
CDR3 protein: CASKGPQVNTGELFF
CDR3 DNA: TGTGCCAGCAAGGGACCCCAGGTGAACACCGGGGAGCTGTTTTTT

V gene: TRBV7-2
clone size: NA
J gene: TRBJ1-4
D gene: TRBD1
CDR3 protein: CASSLLGTGGEKLFF
CDR3 DNA: TGTGCCAGCAGCTTATTGGGGACAGGGGGCGAAAAACTGTTTTTT

V gene: TRBV19
clone size: once
J gene: TRBJ1-5
D gene: TRBD1
CDR3 protein: CASTLVGQSNQPQHF
CDR3 DNA: TGTGCCAGTACCCTGGTGGGACAGAGCAATCAGCCCCAGCATTTT

V gene: TRBV28
clone size: NA
J gene: TRBJ2-7
D gene: NA
CDR3 protein: CASSFRGEVGDEQYF
CDR3 DNA: TGTGCCAGCAGCTTTAGGGGGGAGGTCGGTGACGAGCAGTACTTC

V gene: TRBV18
clone size: NA
J gene: TRBJ1-2
D gene: NA
CDR3 protein: CASSPNQGPQLYGYTF
CDR3 DNA: TGTGCCAGCTCACCAAATCAGGGTCCGCAACTCTATGGCTACACCTTC

V gene: TRBV28
clone size: NA
J gene: TRBJ2-7
D gene: TRBD1
CDR3 protein: CASSRQGPPYEQYF
CDR3 DNA: TGTGCCAGCAGTAGACAGGGACCACCCTACGAGCAGTACTTC

V gene: TRBV2
clone size: NA
J gene: TRBJ2-2
D gene: TRBD2
CDR3 protein: CASLIGTSGGNTGELFF
CDR3 DNA: TGTGCCAGCCTAATTGGGACTAGCGGGGGGAACACCGGGGAGCTGTTTTTT

V gene: TRBV20-1
clone size: NA
J gene: TRBJ1-2
D gene: TRBD1
CDR3 protein: CSAGGTAGRDGYTF
CDR3 DNA: TGCAGTGCTGGTGGGACAGCAGGAAGGGATGGCTACACCTTC

V gene: TRBV7-8
clone size: NA
J gene: TRBJ1-2
D gene: TRBD1
CDR3 protein: CASSAGQAYGYTF
CDR3 DNA: TGTGCCAGCAGCGCCGGACAGGCGTATGGCTACACCTTC

V gene: TRBV29-1
clone size: NA
J gene: TRBJ2-7
D gene: NA
CDR3 protein: CSVEDFYEQYF
CDR3 DNA: TGCAGCGTTGAGGACTTCTACGAGCAGTACTTC

V gene: TRBV7-8
clone size: NA
J gene: TRBJ1-1
D gene: NA
CDR3 protein: CASSRASRTEAFF
CDR3 DNA: TGTGCCAGCAGCCGGGCGAGTAGAACTGAAGCTTTCTTT

V gene: TRBV9
clone size: NA
J gene: TRBJ1-4
D gene: NA
CDR3 protein: CASSVGSSTYAFEKLFF
CDR3 DNA: TGTGCCAGCAGCGTAGGTTCTTCGACGTATGCTTTTGAAAAACTGTTTTTT

V gene: TRBV10-3
clone size: NA
J gene: TRBJ2-2
D gene: NA
CDR3 protein: CAISEQTTNTGELFF
CDR3 DNA: TGTGCCATCAGTGAGCAGACGACGAACACCGGGGAGCTGTTTTTT

V gene: TRBV5-1
clone size: NA
J gene: TRBJ1-6
D gene: NA
CDR3 protein: CASSLGQWDSPLHF
CDR3 DNA: TGCGCCAGCAGCTTGGGCCAGTGGGATTCACCCCTCCACTTT

V gene: TRBV12-3/TRBV12-4
clone size: NA
J gene: TRBJ1-2
D gene: NA
CDR3 protein: CASSLRSFGYTF
CDR3 DNA: TGTGCCAGCAGTTTGCGCTCGTTTGGCTACACCTTC

V gene: TRBV10-1
clone size: few
J gene: TRBJ2-1
D gene: TRBD2
CDR3 protein: CASSESQVLAGVDNEQFF
CDR3 DNA: TGCGCCAGCAGTGAGTCGCAAGTACTAGCGGGAGTGGACAATGAGCAGTTCTTC

V gene: TRBV12-3/TRBV12-4
clone size: NA
J gene: TRBJ1-1
D gene: NA
CDR3 protein: CASRSAGYTEAFF
CDR3 DNA: TGTGCCAGCAGATCCGCGGGTTACACTGAAGCTTTCTTT

V gene: TRBV27
clone size: NA
J gene: TRBJ2-1
D gene: TRBD1
CDR3 protein: CASSGQVLYNEQFF
CDR3 DNA: TGTGCCAGCAGCGGACAGGTTCTTTACAATGAGCAGTTCTTC

V gene: TRBV6-5
clone size: once
J gene: TRBJ1-5
D gene: NA
CDR3 protein: CASRRAVNSNQPQHF
CDR3 DNA: TGTGCCAGCCGGCGGGCAGTTAATAGCAATCAGCCCCAGCATTTT

V gene: TRBV28
clone size: NA
J gene: TRBJ2-7
D gene: NA
CDR3 protein: CASSRVSYEQYF
CDR3 DNA: TGTGCCAGCAGTCGGGTCTCCTACGAGCAGTACTTC

V gene: TRBV10-3
clone size: medium-sized
J gene: TRBJ2-3
D gene: NA
CDR3 protein: CAISEVAIDTQYF
CDR3 DNA: TGTGCCATCAGTGAAGTAGCAATAGATACGCAGTATTTT

V gene: TRBV11-1
clone size: NA
J gene: TRBJ1-2
D gene: NA
CDR3 protein: CASSPHRGAEYGYTF
CDR3 DNA: TGTGCCAGCAGCCCCCATCGGGGGGCCGAATATGGCTACACCTTC

V gene: TRBV10-3
clone size: NA
J gene: TRBJ2-1
D gene: NA
CDR3 protein: CAISETQRFSSYNEQFF
CDR3 DNA: TGTGCCATCAGTGAGACCCAGCGCTTCAGCTCCTACAATGAGCAGTTCTTC